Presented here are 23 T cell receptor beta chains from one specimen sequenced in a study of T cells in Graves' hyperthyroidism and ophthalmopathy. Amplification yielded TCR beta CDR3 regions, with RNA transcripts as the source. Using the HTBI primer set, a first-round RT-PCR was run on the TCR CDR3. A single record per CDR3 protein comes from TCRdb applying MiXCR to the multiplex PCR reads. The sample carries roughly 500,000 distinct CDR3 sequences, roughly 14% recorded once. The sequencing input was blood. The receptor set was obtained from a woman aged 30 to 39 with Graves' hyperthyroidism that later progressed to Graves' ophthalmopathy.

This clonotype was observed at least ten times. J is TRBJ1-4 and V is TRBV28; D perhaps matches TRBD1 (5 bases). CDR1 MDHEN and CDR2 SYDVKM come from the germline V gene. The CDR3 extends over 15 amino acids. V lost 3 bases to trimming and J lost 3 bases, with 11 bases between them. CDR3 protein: CASSFVETANEKLFF. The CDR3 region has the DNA TGTGCCAGCAGTTTTGTCGAGACAGCTAATGAAAAACTGTTTTTT.

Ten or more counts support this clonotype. CDR3 nucleotides: TGTGCCAGCAGCCCCGATTCTTCGACTGCAACCTACGAGCAGTACTTC. Protein sequence: CASSPDSSTATYEQYF. V and J are TRBV7-3 and TRBJ2-7; D gene unclear. CDR3 length: 16 amino acids. V lost 5 bases, J lost 2 bases, and 19 bases lay in between. CDR1 and CDR2 (germline): SGHTA, FQGTGA.

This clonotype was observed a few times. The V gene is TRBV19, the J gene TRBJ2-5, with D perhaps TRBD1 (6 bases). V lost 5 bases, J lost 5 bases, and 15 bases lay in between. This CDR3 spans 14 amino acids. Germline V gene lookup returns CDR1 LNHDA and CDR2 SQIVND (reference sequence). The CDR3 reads CASSEGRGQETQYF. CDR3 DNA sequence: TGTGCCAGTAGTGAAGGCAGGGGCCAGGAGACCCAGTACTTC.

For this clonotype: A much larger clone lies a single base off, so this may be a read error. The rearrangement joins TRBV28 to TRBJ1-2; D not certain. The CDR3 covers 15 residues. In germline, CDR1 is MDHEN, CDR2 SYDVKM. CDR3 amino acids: CAGSLGGSDGYGYTF. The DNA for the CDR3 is TGTGCCGGCAGTTTGGGAGGGTCCGATGGGTATGGCTACACCTTC.

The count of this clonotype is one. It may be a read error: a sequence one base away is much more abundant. The CDR3, as DNA: TGTGCCAGCAGCTTAGTTGCGGGAGAGGACACCAGGGAGCTGTTTTTT. Translation: CASSLVAGEDTRELFF. The chain has TRBV7-2 and TRBJ2-2; 7 nucleotides line up with TRBD2. Looked up from germline, CDR1 is SGHTA and CDR2 is FQGNSA. The CDR3 is made up of 16 amino acids. Based on the CDR3 plus reference TRBV7-2 and TRBJ2-2, the full variable domain is GAGVSQSPSNKVTEKGKDVELRCDPISGHTALYWYRQSLGQGLEFLIYFQGNSAPDKSGLPSDRFSAERTGGSVSTLTIQRTQQEDSAVYLCASSLVAGEDTRELFFGEGSRLTVL.

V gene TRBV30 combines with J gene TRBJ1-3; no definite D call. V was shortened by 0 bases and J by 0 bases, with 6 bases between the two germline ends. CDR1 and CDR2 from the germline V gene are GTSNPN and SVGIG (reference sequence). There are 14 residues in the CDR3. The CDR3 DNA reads TGTGCCTGGAGTGTGCAGTACTCTGGAAACACCATATATTTT. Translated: CAWSVQYSGNTIYF.

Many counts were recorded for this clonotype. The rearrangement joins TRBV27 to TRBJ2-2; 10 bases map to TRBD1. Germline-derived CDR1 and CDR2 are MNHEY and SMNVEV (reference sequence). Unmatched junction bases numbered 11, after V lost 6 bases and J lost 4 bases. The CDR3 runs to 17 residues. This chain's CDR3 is CASSETGGRGITGELFF. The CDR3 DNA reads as TGTGCCAGCAGCGAGACAGGGGGCCGGGGGATCACCGGGGAGCTGTTTTTT.

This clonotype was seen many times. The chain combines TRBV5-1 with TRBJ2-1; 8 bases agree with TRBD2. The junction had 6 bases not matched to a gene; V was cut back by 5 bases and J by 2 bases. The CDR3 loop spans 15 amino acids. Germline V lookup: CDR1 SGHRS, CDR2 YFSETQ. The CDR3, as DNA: TGCGCCAGCAGTTATAATAGCGGGACCTACAATGAGCAGTTCTTC. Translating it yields CASSYNSGTYNEQFF.

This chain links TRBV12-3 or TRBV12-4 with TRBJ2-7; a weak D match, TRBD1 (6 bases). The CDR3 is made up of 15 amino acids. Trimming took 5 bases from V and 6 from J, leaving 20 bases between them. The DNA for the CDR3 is TGTGCCAGCAGTCCTAAGACAGGTGAAGGGGTCGAGCAGTACTTC. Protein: CASSPKTGEGVEQYF.

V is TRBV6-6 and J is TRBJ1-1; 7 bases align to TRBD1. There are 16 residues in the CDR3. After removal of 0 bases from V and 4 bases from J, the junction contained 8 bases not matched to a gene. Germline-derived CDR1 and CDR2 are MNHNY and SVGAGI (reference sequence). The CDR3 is CASSYSSTGRGTEAFF. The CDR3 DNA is TGTGCCAGCAGTTACTCGTCGACAGGGAGAGGCACTGAAGCTTTCTTT.

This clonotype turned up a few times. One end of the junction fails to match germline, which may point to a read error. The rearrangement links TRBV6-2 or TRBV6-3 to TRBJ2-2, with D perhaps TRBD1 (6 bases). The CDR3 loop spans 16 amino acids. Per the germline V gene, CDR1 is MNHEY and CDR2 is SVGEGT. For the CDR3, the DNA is TGTACCAGCAGTTACCTGCAGGGGAGCCACACCGGGGAGCTGTTTTTT. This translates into CTSSYLQGSHTGELFF.

CDR3 DNA: TGTGCCAGCAGCGTAGCGGCGTCTAGCGGCCAGTTATACAATGAGCAGTTCTTC. Translated, it gives CASSVAASSGQLYNEQFF. The rearrangement uses TRBV9 and TRBJ2-1; 7 positions match TRBD2. Germline V gene lookup returns CDR1 SGDLS and CDR2 YYNGEE. The CDR3 loop spans 18 amino acids. The J segment lost 4 bases and the V segment lost 0 bases, leaving 13 bases of the junction unmatched.

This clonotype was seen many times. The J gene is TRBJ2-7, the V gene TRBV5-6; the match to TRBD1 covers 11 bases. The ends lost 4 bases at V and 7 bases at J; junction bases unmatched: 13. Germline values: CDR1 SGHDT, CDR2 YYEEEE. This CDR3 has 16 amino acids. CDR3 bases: TGTGCCAGCAGCAATCCTCAAGGACAGGGGGCGATTGAGCAGTACTTC. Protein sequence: CASSNPQGQGAIEQYF.

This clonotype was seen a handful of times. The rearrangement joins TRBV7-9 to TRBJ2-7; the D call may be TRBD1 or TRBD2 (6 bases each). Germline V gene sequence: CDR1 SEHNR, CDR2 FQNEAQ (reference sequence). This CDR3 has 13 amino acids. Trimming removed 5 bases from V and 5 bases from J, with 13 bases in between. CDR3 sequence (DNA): TGTGCCAGCAGCCGAGGGGGGCAGAACGAGCAGTACTTC. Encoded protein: CASSRGGQNEQYF.

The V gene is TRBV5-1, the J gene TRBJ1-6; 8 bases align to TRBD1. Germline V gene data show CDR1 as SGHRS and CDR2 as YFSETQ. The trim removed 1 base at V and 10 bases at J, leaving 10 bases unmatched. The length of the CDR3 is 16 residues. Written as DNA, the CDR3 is TGCGCCAGCAGCTTGATGACAGGGGACTCCGGATCACCCCTCCACTTT. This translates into CASSLMTGDSGSPLHF.

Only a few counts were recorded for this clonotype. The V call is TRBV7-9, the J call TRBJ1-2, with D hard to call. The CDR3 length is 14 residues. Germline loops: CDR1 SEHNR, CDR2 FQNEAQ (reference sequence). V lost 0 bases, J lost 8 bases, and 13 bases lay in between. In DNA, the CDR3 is TGTGCCAGCAGCTTAGCCGAAGGAGGGATCGGCTACACCTTC. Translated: CASSLAEGGIGYTF.

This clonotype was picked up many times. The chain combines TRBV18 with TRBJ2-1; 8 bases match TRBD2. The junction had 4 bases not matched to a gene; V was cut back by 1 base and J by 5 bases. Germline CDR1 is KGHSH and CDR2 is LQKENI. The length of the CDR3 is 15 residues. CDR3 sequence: CASSPRAGVNNEQFF. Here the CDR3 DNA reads TGTGCCAGCTCACCACGAGCGGGAGTTAACAATGAGCAGTTCTTC.

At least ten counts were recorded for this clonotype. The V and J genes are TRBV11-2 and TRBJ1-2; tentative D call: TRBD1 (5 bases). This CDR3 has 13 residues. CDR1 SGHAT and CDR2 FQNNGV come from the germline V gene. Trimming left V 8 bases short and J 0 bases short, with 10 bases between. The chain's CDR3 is CASGQGTNYGYTF. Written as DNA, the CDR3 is TGTGCCAGCGGGCAGGGTACTAACTATGGCTACACCTTC. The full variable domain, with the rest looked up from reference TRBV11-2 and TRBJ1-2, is EAGVAQSPRYKIIEKRQSVAFWCNPISGHATLYWYQQILGQGPKLLIQFQNNGVVDDSQLPKDRFSAERLKGVDSTLKIQPAKLEDSAVYLCASGQGTNYGYTFGSGTRLTVV.

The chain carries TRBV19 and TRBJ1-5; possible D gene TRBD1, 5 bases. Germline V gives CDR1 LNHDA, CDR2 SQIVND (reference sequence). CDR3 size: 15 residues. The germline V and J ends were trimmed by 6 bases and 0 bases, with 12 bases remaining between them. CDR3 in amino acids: CASRERRDSNQPQHF. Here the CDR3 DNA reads TGTGCCAGTAGGGAGCGCAGGGATAGCAATCAGCCCCAGCATTTT. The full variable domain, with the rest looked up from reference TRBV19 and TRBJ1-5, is DGGITQSPKYLFRKEGQNVTLSCEQNLNHDAMYWYRQDPGQGLRLIYYSQIVNDFQKGDIAEGYSVSREKKESFPLTVTSAQKNPTAFYLCASRERRDSNQPQHFGDGTRLSIL.

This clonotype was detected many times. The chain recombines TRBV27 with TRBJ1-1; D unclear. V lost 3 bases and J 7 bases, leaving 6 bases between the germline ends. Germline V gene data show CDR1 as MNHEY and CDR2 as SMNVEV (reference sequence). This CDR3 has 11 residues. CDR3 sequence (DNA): TGTGCCAGCAGTTTTGGTGATGAAGCTTTCTTT. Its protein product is CASSFGDEAFF.

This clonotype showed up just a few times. The CDR3 nucleotides read TGTGCCAGCAGCCTCCTGGGCGGGAGGGGGGAGCAGTACTTC. Translation: CASSLLGGRGEQYF. This sequence joins TRBV2 and TRBJ2-7, with TRBD2 identical over 9 bases. This CDR3 region has 14 residues. The V and J ends lost 6 bases and 7 bases, in that order; junction bases with no gene match: 10. Germline V gene data show CDR1 as SNHLY and CDR2 as FYNNEI.

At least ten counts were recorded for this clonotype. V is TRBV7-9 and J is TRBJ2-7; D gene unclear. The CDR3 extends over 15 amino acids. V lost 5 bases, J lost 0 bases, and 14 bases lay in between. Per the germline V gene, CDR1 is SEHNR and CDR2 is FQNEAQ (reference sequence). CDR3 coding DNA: TGTGCCAGCAGCCTGGACGGAACGACCTCCTACGAGCAGTACTTC. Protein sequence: CASSLDGTTSYEQYF.

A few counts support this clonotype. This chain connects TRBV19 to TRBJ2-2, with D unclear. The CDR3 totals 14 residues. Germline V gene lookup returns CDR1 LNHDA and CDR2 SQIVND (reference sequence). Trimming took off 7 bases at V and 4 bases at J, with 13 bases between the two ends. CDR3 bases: TGTGCCAGTACCCGCTCCGGACCCACCGGGGAGCTGTTTTTT. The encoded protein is CASTRSGPTGELFF.